The clone carrying this T cell receptor (beta chain) was counted at least ten times. Its specificity is not known. This record comes from a study of Graves' ophthalmopathy and Graves' hyperthyroidism. Trimming took off 6 bases at V and 5 bases at J, with 10 bases between the two ends. The CDR3 sequence is 12 residues long. Amplification targeted the TCR beta CDR3 regions, with RNA transcripts as the source material. Scientists carried out first-round RT-PCR using HTBI primers and then a second-round multiplex PCR. MiXCR, run by TCRdb on the multiplex PCR reads, gives a single entry per CDR3 protein. The repertoire holds hundreds of thousands of distinct CDR3 sequences, with 22% as singletons. The authors defined stable hyperthyroidism as no ophthalmopathy within 18 months of follow-up. Study observations and caveats: Ophthalmopathy progression was predicted by the model at about 70% sensitivity and approximately 72% specificity. A model built from 13 signatures distinguished ophthalmopathy from stable hyperthyroidism with roughly 90% sensitivity and less than 83% specificity.

This TCR was recovered from a woman between 18 and 30 years old with stable Graves' hyperthyroidism. Some clones in this sample may be carry-over from other donors' samples. The source material was peripheral blood. The chain joins TRBV12-3 or TRBV12-4 to TRBJ1-2, with D unresolved. The CDR3 sequence: CASRADKYGYTF. In DNA form, the CDR3 reads TGTGCCAGCAGGGCAGACAAGTATGGCTACACCTTC.